This TCR beta chain was sequenced for a study of T cells in Graves' hyperthyroidism and ophthalmopathy. This clonotype was seen at least ten times. The CDR3 regions of TCR beta were amplified from RNA transcripts. A set of HTBI primers served as the primers for a first-round RT-PCR of the TCR CDR3. TCRdb analysed the multiplex PCR reads with MiXCR anew, one entry per CDR3 protein. The table lists some 370,000 distinct CDR3 sequences, about 14% of them singletons. What was sequenced was blood. This clonotype was sampled from a man between 45 and 60 years old with Graves' ophthalmopathy.

CDR3 protein: CASRLTGENTEAFF. The CDR3 nucleotides are TGTGCCAGCAGGCTGACAGGGGAGAACACTGAAGCTTTCTTT. The chain uses TRBV2 and TRBJ1-1; 8 bases are shared with TRBD1. Trimming cost V 6 bases and J 1 base; bases outside gene matches: 4. Germline values: CDR1 SNHLY, CDR2 FYNNEI. The CDR3 has 14 amino acids.